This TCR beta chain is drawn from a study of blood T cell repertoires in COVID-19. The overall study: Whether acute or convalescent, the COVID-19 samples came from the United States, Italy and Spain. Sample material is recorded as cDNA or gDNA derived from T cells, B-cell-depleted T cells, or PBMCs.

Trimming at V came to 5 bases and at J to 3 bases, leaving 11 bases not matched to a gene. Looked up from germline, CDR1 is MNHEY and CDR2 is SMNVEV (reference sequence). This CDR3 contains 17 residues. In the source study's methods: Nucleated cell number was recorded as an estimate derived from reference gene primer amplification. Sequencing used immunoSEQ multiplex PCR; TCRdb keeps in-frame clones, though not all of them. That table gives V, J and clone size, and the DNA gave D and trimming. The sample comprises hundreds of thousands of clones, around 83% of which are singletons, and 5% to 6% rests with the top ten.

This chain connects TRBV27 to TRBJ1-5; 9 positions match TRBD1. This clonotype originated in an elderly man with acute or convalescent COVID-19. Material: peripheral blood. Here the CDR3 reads CASSPNTGGSSNQPQHF. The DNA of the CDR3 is TGTGCCAGCAGTCCAAACACAGGGGGCTCCTCCAATCAGCCCCAGCATTTT.